Listed below are T cell receptor beta chains from one sample, sequenced in a study of blood T cell repertoires in COVID-19. The assay was immunoSEQ multiplex PCR, and TCRdb's table has in-frame clones only and misses some. The sample has over 150,000 clones; 90% are singletons. The specimen sequenced was peripheral blood. These receptors came from a man aged 45 to 65 with acute or convalescent COVID-19. Both conserved end residues are part of each CDR3. A D gene is named only where the DNA matches it firmly. Only part of the rows carry a size: once, few, many, or a class if the clone is expanded.

- | TRBJ2-5 | TRBV2 | - | CASAGRDSVQETQYF | TGTGCCAGCGCCGGGCGGGACAGTGTACAAGAGACCCAGTACTTC
- | TRBJ2-4 | TRBV27 | TRBD2 | CASSLSPSEGRDIQYF | TGTGCCAGCAGTTTAAGCCCCAGCGAAGGGAGGGACATTCAGTACTTC
- | TRBJ1-5 | TRBV19 | - | CASSPRDNNQPQHF | TGTGCCAGTAGTCCGAGGGACAACAATCAGCCCCAGCATTTT
- | TRBJ1-5 | TRBV15 | TRBD1 | CATSRPGQPNQPQHF | TGTGCCACCAGCAGACCGGGACAGCCCAATCAGCCCCAGCATTTT
- | TRBJ2-1 | TRBV20-1 | TRBD2 | CSASWLAGALLYNEQFF | TGCAGTGCTAGTTGGCTAGCGGGGGCCCTACTCTACAATGAGCAGTTCTTC
few | TRBJ1-5 | TRBV6-5 | - | CASSYNRSPNQPQHF | TGTGCCAGCAGTTACAACCGGTCGCCTAATCAGCCCCAGCATTTT
- | TRBJ1-1 | TRBV12-3/TRBV12-4 | - | CASSLWTDTEAFF | TGTGCCAGCAGTTTGTGGACAGATACGGAAGCTTTCTTT
- | TRBJ2-2 | TRBV5-5 | TRBD2 | CASTPRGGQNTGELFF | TGTGCCAGCACCCCCCGGGGGGGACAGAACACCGGGGAGCTGTTTTTT
- | TRBJ2-1 | TRBV11-1 | TRBD2 | CASSRTSGNYNEQFF | TGTGCCAGCAGCCGAACTAGCGGGAATTACAATGAGCAGTTCTTC
- | TRBJ2-1 | TRBV7-3 | TRBD2 | CASSRTTGGGRDEQFF | TGTGCCAGCAGCCGGACAACGGGCGGGGGACGTGATGAGCAGTTCTTC
once | TRBJ1-3 | TRBV21-1 | - | CASSKGVARGFSGNTIYF | TGTGCCAGCAGCAAAGGGGTGGCCAGGGGCTTCTCTGGAAACACCATATATTTT
- | TRBJ2-1 | TRBV2 | - | CASSEEGVVNEQFF | TGTGCCAGCAGTGAAGAGGGAGTGGTTAATGAGCAGTTCTTC
- | TRBJ1-3 | TRBV3-1/TRBV3-2 | - | CASSQGTFSGNTIYF | TGTGCCAGCAGCCAAGGCACATTCTCTGGAAACACCATATATTTT
once | TRBJ1-6 | TRBV19 | - | CASSPSAGNFYNSPLHF | TGTGCCAGTAGTCCCTCAGCGGGCAATTTCTATAATTCACCCCTCCACTTT
- | TRBJ2-1 | TRBV20-1 | - | CSASTQFF | TGCAGTGCTAGTACTCAGTTCTTC
- | TRBJ1-4 | TRBV5-4 | - | CASSVGGTHEKLFF | TGTGCCAGCAGTGTAGGGGGAACCCATGAAAAACTGTTTTTT
- | TRBJ2-2 | TRBV11-2 | - | CASSPGHLTGELFF | TGTGCCAGCAGCCCAGGACACCTCACCGGGGAGCTGTTTTTT
once | TRBJ1-1 | TRBV6-6 | - | CASTQRVGGLNTEAFF | TGTGCCAGCACCCAAAGGGTGGGGGGGTTGAACACTGAAGCTTTCTTT
- | TRBJ1-6 | TRBV7-2 | TRBD1 | CASRPTGGAFSPLHF | TGTGCCAGCAGACCGACAGGGGGCGCTTTCTCACCCCTCCACTTT
- | TRBJ2-1 | TRBV19 | TRBD2 | CASKGLAGDVNEQFF | TGTGCCAGTAAGGGCCTAGCGGGAGACGTCAATGAGCAGTTCTTC
- | TRBJ1-5 | TRBV28 | - | CASRGLGGSNQPQHF | TGTGCCAGCAGGGGCCTCGGTGGGAGCAATCAGCCCCAGCATTTT
- | TRBJ1-5 | TRBV6-6 | - | CTTGSQPQHF | TGTACAACCGGGAGTCAGCCCCAGCATTTT
- | TRBJ1-2 | TRBV11-1 | - | CASSLAAGTLNGYTF | TGTGCCAGCAGCTTAGCGGCCGGGACATTAAATGGCTACACCTTC
- | TRBJ2-2 | TRBV18 | TRBD1 | CASSPYKDRGGDTGELFF | TGTGCCAGCTCACCATACAAGGACAGGGGTGGAGACACCGGGGAGCTGTTTTTT
- | TRBJ1-6 | TRBV2 | TRBD1 | CASTGLDRGSPSPLHF | TGTGCCAGCACCGGACTGGACAGGGGGAGCCCTTCACCCCTCCACTTT
- | TRBJ2-1 | TRBV3-1/TRBV3-2 | TRBD2 | CASSPGLVGEQFF | TGTGCCAGCAGCCCAGGACTAGTCGGTGAGCAGTTCTTC
- | TRBJ1-4 | TRBV21-1 | - | CASKEQGRVNEKLFF | TGTGCCAGCAAAGAACAGGGGCGGGTTAATGAAAAACTGTTTTTT
- | TRBJ2-1 | TRBV9 | TRBD2 | CASSVVGTRSNEQFF | TGTGCCAGCAGCGTAGTTGGGACTAGGTCCAATGAGCAGTTCTTC
- | TRBJ1-2 | TRBV5-4 | - | CASSSRTVNYGYTF | TGTGCCAGCAGCTCGCGGACAGTTAACTATGGCTACACCTTC
- | TRBJ1-1 | TRBV19 | - | CASTPFTLRLGGPEAFF | TGTGCCAGTACCCCTTTCACCCTCCGGCTGGGGGGTCCTGAAGCTTTCTTT
- | TRBJ2-5 | TRBV3-1/TRBV3-2 | - | CASSHRERPQGQETQYF | TGTGCCAGCAGCCACCGGGAGAGACCCCAGGGCCAAGAGACCCAGTACTTC
- | TRBJ2-7 | TRBV7-3 | TRBD2 | CASSLLGGRDEQYF | TGTGCCAGCAGCTTACTGGGAGGGCGCGACGAGCAGTACTTC